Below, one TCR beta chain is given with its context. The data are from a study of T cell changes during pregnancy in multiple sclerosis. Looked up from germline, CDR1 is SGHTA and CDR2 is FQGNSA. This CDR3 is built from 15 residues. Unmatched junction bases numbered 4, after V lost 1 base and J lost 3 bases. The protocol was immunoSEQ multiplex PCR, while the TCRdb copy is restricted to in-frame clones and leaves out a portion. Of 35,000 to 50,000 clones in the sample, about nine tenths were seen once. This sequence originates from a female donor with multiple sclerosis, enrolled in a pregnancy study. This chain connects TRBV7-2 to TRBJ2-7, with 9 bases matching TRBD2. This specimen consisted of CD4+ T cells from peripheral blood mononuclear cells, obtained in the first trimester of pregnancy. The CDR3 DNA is TGTGCCAGCAGCTTAGGGGGTAGCGGGAGCTACGAGCAGTACTTC. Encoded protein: CASSLGGSGSYEQYF.